One sample yielded the 5 T cell receptor beta chains listed below, sequenced in a study of T cell changes during pregnancy in multiple sclerosis. Some clones are missing from TCRdb's copy, which holds only in-frame ones; the method was immunoSEQ multiplex PCR. This sample has fewer than 95,000 clones; 92% occur once, and the top ten carry 1.6%. The sequences come from peripheral blood, collected in the first trimester of pregnancy. These receptors were obtained from a female donor in good health, enrolled as a control in a pregnancy study.

The count of this clone is one. The chain combines TRBV7-8 with TRBJ2-1; TRBD1 agrees at 7 bases. The CDR3 has 15 residues. The germline V gene has CDR1 SGHVS and CDR2 FQNEAQ. J was trimmed by 5 bases and V by 5 bases; bases with no gene match: 9. CDR3 DNA sequence: TGTGCCAGCAGCCCACCGGGACAGTATAACAATGAGCAGTTCTTC. This gives the protein CASSPPGQYNNEQFF. The complete variable domain, with remaining parts taken from reference TRBV7-8 and TRBJ2-1, reads GAGVSQSPRYKVAKRGQDVALRCDPISGHVSLFWYQQALGQGPEFLTYFQNEAQLDKSGLPSDRFFAERPEGSVSTLKIQRTQQEDSAVYLCASSPPGQYNNEQFFGPGTRLTVL.

This chain uses TRBV7-6 with TRBJ2-7; D is unclear. The CDR3 extends over 14 amino acids. Germline V lookup: CDR1 SGHVS, CDR2 FNYEAQ. Trimming stripped 5 bases from V and 7 bases from J, with 18 bases between. The CDR3 sequence is CASSRNSFGSEQYF. The DNA for the CDR3 is TGTGCCAGCAGCCGTAATAGTTTCGGGTCTGAGCAGTACTTC.

V usage is TRBV10-3 and J usage is TRBJ2-3, with 9 nucleotides matching TRBD2. CDR3 length: 16 amino acids. Germline V CDR1 and CDR2: ENHRY, SYGVKD. V lost 4 bases and J lost 3; bases outside the gene matches: 8. CDR3 sequence reads: CAISGLAGVATDTQYF. For the CDR3, the DNA is TGTGCCATCAGTGGCTTAGCGGGAGTGGCGACAGATACGCAGTATTTT.

V and J are TRBV15 and TRBJ2-1; 11 bases fit TRBD1. Germline loops: CDR1 LNHNV, CDR2 YYDKDF (reference sequence). Unmatched junction bases numbered 6, after V lost 1 base and J lost 7 bases. The CDR3 length is 16 residues. The CDR3 loop is CATSRGGTGGMNEQFF. The CDR3 region has the DNA TGTGCCACCAGCAGAGGCGGGACAGGGGGGATGAATGAGCAGTTCTTC. Based on the CDR3 plus reference TRBV15 and TRBJ2-1, the full variable domain is DAMVIQNPRYQVTQFGKPVTLSCSQTLNHNVMYWYQQKSSQAPKLLFHYYDKDFNNEADTPDNFQSRRPNTSFCFLDIRSPGLGDTAMYLCATSRGGTGGMNEQFFGPGTRLTVL.

This chain joins TRBV11-3 and TRBJ2-5; D unclear. The CDR3 is made up of 13 amino acids. The germline V gene encodes CDR1 SGHNT and CDR2 YENEEA. The V end lost 4 bases, the J end lost 7 bases, and 13 bases lay between the germline ends. The CDR3 DNA sequence: TGTGCCAGCAGCTCCTCCGAGCCCGGGACCCAGTACTTC. This sequence encodes CASSSSEPGTQYF.